This entry lists 15 T cell receptor beta chains sequenced from one sample in a study of cytomegalovirus exposure and HLA in healthy donors. Some clones are missing from TCRdb's copy, which holds only in-frame ones; the method was immunoSEQ multiplex PCR. The table includes approximately 230,000 clones, roughly 87% detected once. The sequenced material came from PBMCs. The receptors come from a man aged 18 to 35 in good health and CMV-seropositive.

The chain joins TRBV5-6 to TRBJ2-2; no reliable D call. Trimming pared 0 bases from V and 4 bases from J, leaving 10 bases between. This CDR3 comprises 15 residues. The V gene's germline CDR1 is SGHDT and CDR2 YYEEEE. CDR3 in amino acids: CASSLDTQVTGELFF. The CDR3 DNA sequence: TGTGCCAGCAGCTTGGACACCCAAGTCACCGGGGAGCTGTTTTTT.

Only a few counts were recorded for this clone. V usage is TRBV10-2 and J usage is TRBJ1-1, with 9 bases matching TRBD1. The CDR3 has 18 residues. Germline lookup yields CDR1 WSHSY and CDR2 SAAADI. The V segment lost 8 bases and the J segment 4 bases; nucleotides outside the gene matches: 20. In nucleotides, the CDR3 is TGCGCCAGCCAGCCCCTGGGACAGGGCTTCCGATGGGGCACTGAAGCTTTCTTT. Translation gives CASQPLGQGFRWGTEAFF.

As to this clone: Other DNA sequences in the sample encode the same CDR3. This sequence joins TRBV30 and TRBJ2-3; perhaps TRBD2 as D (5 bases). V was clipped by 4 bases and J by 3 bases, with 5 bases between them. This CDR3 contains 11 residues. Germline assignment: CDR1 GTSNPN and CDR2 SVGIG (reference sequence). CDR3 in amino acids: CAWTGTDTQYF. The DNA of the CDR3 is TGTGCCTGGACGGGGACAGATACGCAGTATTTT.

The chain uses TRBV18 and TRBJ2-7, with D perhaps TRBD2 (6 bases). The V gene's germline CDR1 is KGHSH and CDR2 LQKENI. The CDR3 covers 14 residues. V was trimmed by 0 bases and J by 6 bases, leaving 12 bases between them. The CDR3 DNA is TGTGCCAGCTCACCACCGGGGGGAGCGCTCGAGCAGTACTTC. This sequence encodes CASSPPGGALEQYF.

This rearrangement joins TRBV10-3 to TRBJ1-3, with D possibly being TRBD1 (6 bases). Trimming removed 11 bases from V and 3 bases from J, with 14 bases in between. Germline V gene data show CDR1 as ENHRY and CDR2 as SYGVKD. This CDR3 spans 13 amino acids. The CDR3 sequence is CASTGLGGNTIYF. CDR3 coding DNA: TGTGCCTCAACAGGGCTAGGTGGAAACACCATATATTTT.

This chain connects TRBV7-9 to TRBJ1-2; D uncertain. Germline V gene data show CDR1 as SEHNR and CDR2 as FQNEAQ (reference sequence). CDR3 length: 14 residues. V was clipped by 1 base and J by 2 bases, with 8 bases between them. In DNA, the CDR3 is TGTGCCAGCAGCTTAGTTCTCGTGAACTATGGCTACACCTTC. It encodes CASSLVLVNYGYTF. Full variable domain (rest looked up from reference TRBV7-9 and TRBJ1-2): DTGVSQNPRHKITKRGQNVTFRCDPISEHNRLYWYRQTLGQGPEFLTYFQNEAQLEKSRLLSDRFSAERPKGSFSTLEIQRTEQGDSAMYLCASSLVLVNYGYTFGSGTRLTVV.

The rearrangement uses TRBV6-6 and TRBJ2-1, with 11 bases matching TRBD2. The V segment lost 6 bases and the J segment 6 bases; nucleotides outside the gene matches: 7. The CDR3 is made up of 15 amino acids. Germline-derived CDR1 and CDR2 are MNHNY and SVGAGI (reference sequence). Here the CDR3 DNA reads TGTGCCAGCAGCTTCGGGACTAGCGGTCTCAATGAGCAGTTCTTC. As protein: CASSFGTSGLNEQFF.

The chain combines TRBV28 with TRBJ1-2, with D unclear. The germline CDR1 and CDR2 sequences are MDHEN and SYDVKM. The CDR3 loop spans 13 amino acids. Trimming took off 6 bases at V and 4 bases at J, with 12 bases between the two ends. CDR3 protein: CASRSEWSYGYTF. The CDR3 DNA reads TGTGCCAGCAGATCTGAGTGGTCCTATGGCTACACCTTC.

V gene TRBV27 combines with J gene TRBJ2-2, with D possibly TRBD1 on 5 matching bases. Trimming pared 3 bases from V and 8 bases from J, leaving 16 bases between. Germline V gives CDR1 MNHEY, CDR2 SMNVEV (reference sequence). CDR3 length: 15 amino acids. CDR3 nucleotide sequence: TGTGCCAGCAGTTTGTTGGGGCCGGCGACTGGGGAGCTGTTTTTT. This translates into CASSLLGPATGELFF.

The chain combines TRBV6-1 with TRBJ1-1; D not resolved. The germline gives CDR1 MNHNS, CDR2 SASEGT. V was pared by 2 bases and J by 2 bases, with 9 bases between. The CDR3 totals 14 residues. The CDR3 here is CASSEQLLNTEAFF. The DNA of the CDR3 is TGTGCCAGCAGTGAACAGCTACTCAACACTGAAGCTTTCTTT.

This rearrangement joins TRBV4-1 to TRBJ1-2; 8 bases map to TRBD1. This CDR3 has 13 amino acids. Trimming took 4 bases from V and 8 from J; bases not matched to a gene: 6. Germline-derived CDR1 and CDR2 are MGHRA and YSYEKL. In DNA, the CDR3 is TGCGCCAGCAGCCTGCCAGGGGGCGACGGCTACACCTTC. Protein sequence: CASSLPGGDGYTF.

V and J are TRBV19 and TRBJ2-3, with 9 nucleotides matching TRBD1. The trim removed 7 bases at V and 3 bases at J, leaving 2 bases unmatched. The CDR3 length is 13 residues. Germline CDR1 is LNHDA and CDR2 is SQIVND (reference sequence). CDR3 residues: CASTGTGTDTQYF. As DNA, the CDR3 is TGTGCCAGTACCGGGACAGGGACAGATACGCAGTATTTT.

The chain joins TRBV6-1 to TRBJ1-1; D gene uncertain. Germline V gene sequence: CDR1 MNHNS, CDR2 SASEGT. The CDR3 spans 10 residues. V was pared by 5 bases and J by 2 bases, with 0 bases between. DNA of the CDR3: TGTGCCAGCAGTAACACTGAAGCTTTCTTT. It translates to CASSNTEAFF.

This chain joins TRBV18 and TRBJ2-7; D remains unclear. This CDR3 has 13 amino acids. Germline lookup yields CDR1 KGHSH and CDR2 LQKENI. Deletions cut 0 bases from V and 6 bases from J, with 9 bases between. As DNA, the CDR3 is TGTGCCAGCTCACCACCGGATGGCGTCGAGCAGTACTTC. This gives the protein CASSPPDGVEQYF.

The rearrangement links TRBV28 to TRBJ1-5; weak D call: TRBD1 (5 bases). The germline gives CDR1 MDHEN, CDR2 SYDVKM. V was cut by 8 bases and J by 2 bases, with 16 bases left in between. This CDR3 has 15 residues. The chain's CDR3 is CASLTQGRGNQPQHF. The DNA for the CDR3 is TGTGCCAGCCTTACTCAGGGTCGGGGCAATCAGCCCCAGCATTTT.